Each of the 20 T cell receptor beta chains below was sequenced from the same sample in a study of blood T cell repertoires in COVID-19. The repertoire was sequenced with immunoSEQ multiplex PCR; TCRdb's copy has only in-frame clones and lacks some. The repertoire holds 100,000 or so clones, with roughly 80% as singletons. The sample taken for sequencing was peripheral blood. The receptor set was obtained from a human donor in a cohort sampled during active COVID-19.

This rearrangement joins TRBV27 to TRBJ1-2, with a tentative D call TRBD1 (5 bases). This CDR3 is built from 15 residues. V gave up 2 bases and J gave up 4 bases, with 14 bases separating them. Germline loops: CDR1 MNHEY, CDR2 SMNVEV (reference sequence). The CDR3 DNA follows: TGTGCCAGCAGTTTACAGGGCGTGAGTGGCTATGGCTACACCTTC. Its protein product is CASSLQGVSGYGYTF.

This rearrangement joins TRBV7-9 to TRBJ2-7; the D is unclear. This CDR3 has 11 residues. The ends were cut back, 7 bases at V and 2 bases at J, with 6 bases in the middle. The germline V gene has CDR1 SEHNR and CDR2 FQNEAQ (reference sequence). Written as DNA, the CDR3 is TGTGCCAGCACCCGGGCCTACGAGCAGTACTTC. It translates to CASTRAYEQYF.

This chain links TRBV7-8 with TRBJ2-1; 8 nucleotides match TRBD1. The CDR3 is 16 amino acids. The germline CDR1 and CDR2 sequences are SGHVS and FQNEAQ. J lost 6 bases, V lost 5 bases, and 12 bases had no gene match. In DNA, the CDR3 is TGTGCCAGCAGCAGAGGACAGGGACCCCTTTTCAATGAGCAGTTCTTC. This translates into CASSRGQGPLFNEQFF. Full variable domain (rest looked up from reference TRBV7-8 and TRBJ2-1): GAGVSQSPRYKVAKRGQDVALRCDPISGHVSLFWYQQALGQGPEFLTYFQNEAQLDKSGLPSDRFFAERPEGSVSTLKIQRTQQEDSAVYLCASSRGQGPLFNEQFFGPGTRLTVL.

Ten or more counts support this clone. The chain couples TRBV7-9 to TRBJ2-7, with 11 bases that match TRBD2. V shed 5 bases and J 0 bases; nucleotides not matched to a gene: 6. The CDR3 sequence is 16 residues long. Per germline, CDR1 SEHNR and CDR2 FQNEAQ (reference sequence). The CDR3 protein is CASSPNSGRASYEQYF. The CDR3 DNA reads as TGTGCCAGCAGCCCGAATAGCGGGAGGGCCTCCTACGAGCAGTACTTC.

The chain joins TRBV7-6 to TRBJ2-7; no firm D call. Trimming removed 5 bases from V and 1 base from J, with 9 bases in between. The CDR3 spans 13 residues. Germline V gives CDR1 SGHVS, CDR2 FNYEAQ. DNA of the CDR3: TGTGCCAGCAGCGACGCGGCATCCTACGAGCAGTACTTC. Translation gives CASSDAASYEQYF.

This chain uses TRBV7-6 with TRBJ2-2; 11 bases are shared with TRBD2. After removal of 11 bases from V and 5 bases from J, the junction contained 7 bases not matched to a gene. In germline, CDR1 is SGHVS, CDR2 FNYEAQ. The CDR3 has 14 amino acids. The CDR3 here is CAVAGLAATGELFF. Here the CDR3 DNA reads TGTGCCGTAGCGGGACTAGCGGCTACCGGGGAGCTGTTTTTT.

The chain couples TRBV9 to TRBJ2-6; maybe TRBD1 (6 bases). Germline V gene lookup returns CDR1 SGDLS and CDR2 YYNGEE. The CDR3 runs 18 residues. V lost 2 bases, J lost 0 bases, and 15 bases lay in between. CDR3 nucleotide sequence: TGTGCCAGCAGCGTGGGACCACAGGGTAGCTCTGGGGCCAACGTCCTGACTTTC. As protein: CASSVGPQGSSGANVLTF.

CDR3 loop: CASSQWGGSPLHF. CDR3 bases: TGTGCCAGCAGTCAGTGGGGGGGGTCACCCCTCCACTTT. The chain links TRBV6-5 to TRBJ1-6; D is possibly TRBD1 (5 bases). V was clipped by 5 bases and J by 10 bases, with 12 bases between them. CDR1 MNHEY and CDR2 SVGAGI come from the germline V gene. The CDR3 sequence is 13 residues long.

The V call is TRBV6-5, the J call TRBJ1-1; TRBD1 aligns across 11 bases. The length of the CDR3 is 15 residues. The germline CDR1 and CDR2 sequences are MNHEY and SVGAGI. V was pared by 6 bases and J by 3 bases, with 6 bases of the junction left unmatched. The CDR3 nucleotides read TGTGCCAGCAGCCCCGGGACAGGGGGATACACTGAAGCTTTCTTT. It codes for CASSPGTGGYTEAFF.

The gene calls are TRBV7-9 and TRBJ2-7; D remains ambiguous. The CDR3 extends over 14 amino acids. Germline V gene data show CDR1 as SEHNR and CDR2 as FQNEAQ (reference sequence). V was shortened by 3 bases and J by 0 bases, with 9 bases between the two germline ends. DNA for the CDR3: TGTGCCAGCAGCTTCGACACCTACTCCTACGAGCAGTACTTC. Encoded protein: CASSFDTYSYEQYF.

This clone was detected a few times. The chain joins TRBV11-1 to TRBJ2-7; D is undetermined. Germline values: CDR1 SGHAT, CDR2 FQDESV (reference sequence). CDR3 length: 15 amino acids. V was cut by 0 bases and J by 7 bases, with 16 bases left in between. The chain's CDR3 is CASSLADLSMGEQYF. The DNA of the CDR3 is TGTGCCAGCAGCTTAGCCGACCTTAGCATGGGTGAGCAGTACTTC.

J is TRBJ2-1 and V is TRBV27; 8 bases line up with TRBD2. This CDR3 is built from 15 residues. Trimming cost V 5 bases and J 0 bases; bases outside gene matches: 3. Germline values: CDR1 MNHEY, CDR2 SMNVEV (reference sequence). The CDR3 loop is CASSPGTSSYNEQFF. CDR3 in DNA: TGTGCCAGCAGTCCCGGGACTAGCTCCTACAATGAGCAGTTCTTC.

The rearrangement joins TRBV29-1 to TRBJ1-2; 8 bases map to TRBD1. The CDR3 has 14 residues. V trimming: 7 bases; J trimming: 6 bases; junction bases outside the gene matches: 13. The germline gives CDR1 SQVTM, CDR2 ANQGSEA. The CDR3 loop reads CSAGSDRVGHGYTF. As DNA, the CDR3 is TGCAGCGCCGGTTCGGACAGGGTAGGCCATGGCTACACCTTC.

The chain couples TRBV19 to TRBJ2-2, with 8 bases identical to TRBD1. Germline assignment: CDR1 LNHDA and CDR2 SQIVND (reference sequence). J lost 2 bases, V lost 5 bases, and 7 bases had no gene match. The CDR3 extends over 16 amino acids. CDR3 in amino acids: CASSPRQGPNTGELFF. Here the CDR3 DNA reads TGTGCCAGTAGTCCAAGACAGGGGCCCAACACCGGGGAGCTGTTTTTT.

This rearrangement joins TRBV9 to TRBJ2-7; 7 bases match TRBD1. The CDR3 consists of 13 residues. From germline, CDR1 is SGDLS and CDR2 YYNGEE. V was clipped by 4 bases and J by 1 base; unmatched bases: 2. The CDR3 region is CASSRDSSYEQYF. The CDR3 bases are TGTGCCAGCAGCAGGGACAGTTCCTACGAGCAGTACTTC.

The chain uses TRBV19 and TRBJ2-3, with 9 bases matching TRBD1. The CDR3 loop spans 14 amino acids. V was pared by 4 bases and J by 3 bases, with 2 bases of the junction left unmatched. Germline V gene sequence: CDR1 LNHDA, CDR2 SQIVND (reference sequence). CDR3 sequence (DNA): TGTGCCAGTAGTAGGACAGGGGTTACAGATACGCAGTATTTT. This gives the protein CASSRTGVTDTQYF.

Details on this clone: Relative to the germline gene, one junction end is altered; a read error may explain this. This chain uses TRBV30 with TRBJ1-2, with TRBD1 matching 8 bases. The germline gives CDR1 GTSNPN, CDR2 SVGIG (reference sequence). The CDR3 is made up of 14 amino acids. CDR3 loop: CAWTPTGEVDGYTF. DNA for the CDR3: TGTGCTTGGACCCCGACAGGGGAGGTGGATGGCTACACCTTC.

The J gene is TRBJ2-7, the V gene TRBV4-1, with a possible D match to TRBD1 (5 bases). This CDR3 comprises 17 residues. Germline V gene data show CDR1 as MGHRA and CDR2 as YSYEKL. Between the trimmed V and J ends, which lost 1 base and 3 bases, there was a span of 19 bases. CDR3 amino acids: CASSQGIQTDPLYEQYF. CDR3 DNA: TGCGCCAGCAGCCAAGGGATACAGACAGATCCACTCTACGAGCAGTACTTC.

A word on this clone: Other nucleotide sequences in the sample specify the same CDR3. This chain joins TRBV5-1 and TRBJ2-3; 12 bases fit TRBD2. Per the germline V gene, CDR1 is SGHRS and CDR2 is YFSETQ. The CDR3 totals 16 residues. Trimming at V came to 0 bases and at J to 6 bases, leaving 5 bases not matched to a gene. The DNA of the CDR3 is TGCGCCAGCAGCTTGGTACTAGCGGGAGGAAGCGATACGCAGTATTTT. It translates to CASSLVLAGGSDTQYF.

This rearrangement joins TRBV3-1 (or the pseudogene TRBV3-2) to TRBJ2-7, with D possibly TRBD2 on 6 matching bases. Per germline, CDR1 LGHDT and CDR2 YNNKEL (reference sequence). The CDR3 runs 14 residues. V gave up 6 bases and J gave up 0 bases, with 12 bases separating them. The CDR3 DNA is TGTGCCAGCAGTTCGGGGAGGACCTCCTACGAGCAGTACTTC. Translating gives CASSSGRTSYEQYF.